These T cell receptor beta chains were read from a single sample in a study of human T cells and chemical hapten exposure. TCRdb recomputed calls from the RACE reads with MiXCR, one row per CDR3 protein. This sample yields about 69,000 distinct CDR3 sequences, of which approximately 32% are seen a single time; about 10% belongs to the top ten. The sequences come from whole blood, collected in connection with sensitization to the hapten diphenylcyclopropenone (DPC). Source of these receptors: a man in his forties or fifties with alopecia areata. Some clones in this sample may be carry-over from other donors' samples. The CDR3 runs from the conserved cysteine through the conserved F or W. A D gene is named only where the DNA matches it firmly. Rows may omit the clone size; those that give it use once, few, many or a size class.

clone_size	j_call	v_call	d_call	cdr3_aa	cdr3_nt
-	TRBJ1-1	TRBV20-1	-	CGSLSNTEAFF	TGCGGATCCCTTTCTAACACTGAAGCTTTCTTT
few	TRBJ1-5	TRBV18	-	CASSRQDNQPQHF	TGTGCCAGCTCACGACAGGACAATCAGCCCCAGCATTTT
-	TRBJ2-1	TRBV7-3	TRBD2	CASSTTSGSSEQFF	TGTGCCAGCAGCACGACTAGCGGGAGTAGTGAGCAGTTCTTC
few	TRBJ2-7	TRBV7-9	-	CASSRGGSYEQYF	TGTGCCAGCAGTCGAGGGGGCTCCTACGAGCAGTACTTC
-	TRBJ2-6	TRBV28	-	CASSLAPGANVLTF	TGTGCCAGCAGTTTGGCGCCTGGGGCCAACGTCCTGACTTTC
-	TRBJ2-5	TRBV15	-	CATSRDQGETQYF	TGTGCCACCAGCAGAGATCAGGGGGAGACCCAGTACTTC
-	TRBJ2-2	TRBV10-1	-	CASSEQRDTNTGELFF	TGCGCCAGCAGTGAACAGCGCGATACGAACACCGGGGAGCTGTTTTTT
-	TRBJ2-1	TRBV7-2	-	CASNWGTFRGEQFF	TGTGCCAGCAACTGGGGGACCTTCCGGGGTGAGCAGTTCTTC
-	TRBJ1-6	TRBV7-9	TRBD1	CASSAGQGFYNSPLHF	TGTGCCAGCAGCGCTGGACAGGGCTTCTATAATTCACCCCTCCACTTT
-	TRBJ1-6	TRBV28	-	CASSPSTGQNSPLHF	TGTGCCAGCAGTCCTTCTACAGGGCAAAATTCACCCCTCCACTTT
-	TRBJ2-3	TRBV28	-	CASSFHGEDTQYF	TGTGCCAGCAGTTTCCACGGGGAAGATACGCAGTATTTT
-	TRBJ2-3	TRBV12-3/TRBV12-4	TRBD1	CASSGVGQSTDTQYF	TGTGCCAGCTCAGGTGTGGGACAGAGCACAGATACGCAGTATTTT
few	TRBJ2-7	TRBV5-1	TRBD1	CASSLGTGTGGYEQYF	TGCGCCAGCAGCTTGGGCACCGGGACAGGGGGCTACGAGCAGTACTTC
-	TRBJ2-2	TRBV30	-	CAWSVDPYTGELFF	TGTGCCTGGAGTGTAGATCCCTACACCGGGGAGCTGTTTTTT
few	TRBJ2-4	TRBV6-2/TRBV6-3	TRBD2	CASSPGLAVFKNIQYF	TGTGCCAGCAGTCCGGGGCTAGCGGTCTTCAAAAACATTCAGTACTTC
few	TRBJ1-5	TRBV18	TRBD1	CASSPTGQNLPQHF	TGTGCCAGCTCACCAACGGGACAGAATCTGCCCCAGCATTTT
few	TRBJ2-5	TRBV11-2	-	CASSFEGLVETQYF	TGTGCCAGCAGCTTCGAGGGCCTGGTTGAGACCCAGTACTTC
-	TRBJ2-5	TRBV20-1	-	CSASIVIGETQYF	TGCAGTGCTTCCATTGTAATAGGAGAGACCCAGTACTTC
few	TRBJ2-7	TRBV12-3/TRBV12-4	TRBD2	CASSPSGRSSYEQYF	TGTGCCAGCAGTCCTAGCGGGCGTAGCTCCTACGAGCAGTACTTC
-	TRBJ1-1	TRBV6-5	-	CASSQGSGTETFF	TGTGCCAGCAGCCAGGGTTCGGGCACTGAAACTTTCTTT